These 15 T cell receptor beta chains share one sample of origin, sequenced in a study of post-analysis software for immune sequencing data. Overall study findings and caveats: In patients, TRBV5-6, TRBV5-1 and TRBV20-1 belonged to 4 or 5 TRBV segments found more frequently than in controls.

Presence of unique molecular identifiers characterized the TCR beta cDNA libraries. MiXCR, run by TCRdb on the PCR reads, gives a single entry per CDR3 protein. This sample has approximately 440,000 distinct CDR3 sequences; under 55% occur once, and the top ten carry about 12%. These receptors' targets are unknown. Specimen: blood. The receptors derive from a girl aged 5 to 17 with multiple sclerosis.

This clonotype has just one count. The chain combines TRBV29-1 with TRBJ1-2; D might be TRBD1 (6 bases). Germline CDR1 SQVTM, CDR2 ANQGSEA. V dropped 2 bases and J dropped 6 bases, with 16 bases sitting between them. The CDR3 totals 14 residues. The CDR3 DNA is TGCAGCGTTGAATCGGGACATCAAGTTGATGGCTACACCTTC. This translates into CSVESGHQVDGYTF.

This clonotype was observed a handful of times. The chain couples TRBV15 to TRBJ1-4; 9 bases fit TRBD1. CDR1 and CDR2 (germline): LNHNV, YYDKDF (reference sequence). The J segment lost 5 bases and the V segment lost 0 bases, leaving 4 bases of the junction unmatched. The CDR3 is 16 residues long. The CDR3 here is CATSRERDRANEKLFF. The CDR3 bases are TGTGCCACCAGCAGAGAACGGGACAGGGCCAATGAAAAACTGTTTTTT.

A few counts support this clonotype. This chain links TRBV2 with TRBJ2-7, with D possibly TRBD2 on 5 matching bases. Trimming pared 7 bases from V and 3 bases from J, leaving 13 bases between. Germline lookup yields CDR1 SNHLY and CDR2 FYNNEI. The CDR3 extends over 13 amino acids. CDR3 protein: CASKGVGIYEQYF. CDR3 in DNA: TGTGCCAGCAAGGGAGTAGGGATCTACGAGCAGTACTTC.

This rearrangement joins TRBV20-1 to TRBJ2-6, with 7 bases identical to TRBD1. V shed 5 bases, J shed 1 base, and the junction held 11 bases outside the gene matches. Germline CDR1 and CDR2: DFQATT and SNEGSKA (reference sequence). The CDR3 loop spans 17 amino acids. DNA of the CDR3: TGCAGTGCTCCCAGGGCAGGGGGTCTTTCTGGGGCCAACGTCCTGACTTTC. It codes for CSAPRAGGLSGANVLTF.

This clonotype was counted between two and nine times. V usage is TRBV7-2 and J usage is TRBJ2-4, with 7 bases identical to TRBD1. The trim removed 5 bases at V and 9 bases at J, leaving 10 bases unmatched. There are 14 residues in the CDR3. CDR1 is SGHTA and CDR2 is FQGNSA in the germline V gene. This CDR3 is CASSMTGLSSIQYF. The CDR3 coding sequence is TGTGCCAGCAGCATGACAGGGCTTAGTTCCATTCAGTACTTC.

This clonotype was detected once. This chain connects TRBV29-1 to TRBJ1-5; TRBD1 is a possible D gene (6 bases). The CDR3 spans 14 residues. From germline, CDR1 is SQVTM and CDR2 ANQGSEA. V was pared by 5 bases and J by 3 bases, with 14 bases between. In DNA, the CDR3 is TGCAGCGTTCTTTCAGGGGATGACAATCAGCCCCAGCATTTT. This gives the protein CSVLSGDDNQPQHF.

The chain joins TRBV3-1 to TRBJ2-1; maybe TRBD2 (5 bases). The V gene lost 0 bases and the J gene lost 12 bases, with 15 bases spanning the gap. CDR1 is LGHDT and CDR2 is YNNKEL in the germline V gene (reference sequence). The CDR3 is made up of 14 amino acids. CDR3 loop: CASSQDPAAGAQFF. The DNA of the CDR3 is TGTGCCAGCAGCCAAGACCCAGCGGCGGGCGCGCAGTTCTTC.

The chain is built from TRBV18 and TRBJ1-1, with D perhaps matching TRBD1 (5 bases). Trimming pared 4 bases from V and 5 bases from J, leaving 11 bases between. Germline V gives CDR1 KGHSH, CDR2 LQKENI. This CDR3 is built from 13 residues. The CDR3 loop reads CASSLGESTEAFF. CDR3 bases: TGTGCCAGCTCACTGGGGGAAAGTACTGAAGCTTTCTTT.

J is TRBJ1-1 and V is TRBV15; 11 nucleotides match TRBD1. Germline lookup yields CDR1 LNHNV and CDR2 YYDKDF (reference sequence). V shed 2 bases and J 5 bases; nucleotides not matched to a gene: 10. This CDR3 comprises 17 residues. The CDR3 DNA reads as TGTGCCACCAGCAGATCCTCGGGACAGGGGGTCATGACTGAAGCTTTCTTT. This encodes CATSRSSGQGVMTEAFF.

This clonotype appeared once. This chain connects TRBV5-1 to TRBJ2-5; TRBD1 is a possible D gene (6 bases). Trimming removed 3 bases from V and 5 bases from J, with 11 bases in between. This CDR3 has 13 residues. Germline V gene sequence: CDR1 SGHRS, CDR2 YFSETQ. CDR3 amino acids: CASSSGQRETQYF. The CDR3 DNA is TGCGCCAGCAGCTCCGGACAGAGGGAGACCCAGTACTTC.

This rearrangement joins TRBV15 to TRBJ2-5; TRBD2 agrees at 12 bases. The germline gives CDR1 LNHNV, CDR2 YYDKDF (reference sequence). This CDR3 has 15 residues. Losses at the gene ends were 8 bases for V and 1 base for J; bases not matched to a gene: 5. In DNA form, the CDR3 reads TGTGCCACCTCCCGGACTAGCGGGACCCAAGAGACCCAGTACTTC. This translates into CATSRTSGTQETQYF.

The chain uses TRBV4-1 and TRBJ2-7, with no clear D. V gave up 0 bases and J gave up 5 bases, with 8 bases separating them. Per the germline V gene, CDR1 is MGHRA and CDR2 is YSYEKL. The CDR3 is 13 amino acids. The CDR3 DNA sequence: TGCGCCAGCAGCCAAGATCGGGCAAACGAGCAGTACGTC. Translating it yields CASSQDRANEQYV.

The CDR3 here is CASSYSGGRVQETQYF. CDR3 nucleotide sequence: TGTGCCAGCAGTTACTCTGGCGGGAGAGTCCAAGAGACCCAGTACTTC. This chain connects TRBV6-5 to TRBJ2-5; 7 nucleotides align to TRBD2. V lost 0 bases to trimming and J lost 1 base; unmatched junction nucleotides: 5. The germline gives CDR1 MNHEY, CDR2 SVGAGI. The CDR3 has 16 amino acids.

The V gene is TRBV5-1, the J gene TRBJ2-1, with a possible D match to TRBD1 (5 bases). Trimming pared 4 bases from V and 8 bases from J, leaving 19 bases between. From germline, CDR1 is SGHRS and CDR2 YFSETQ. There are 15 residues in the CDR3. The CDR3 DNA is TGCGCCAGCAGCGCTGACAGTCGGGTTCTCGATGAGCAGTTCTTC. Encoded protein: CASSADSRVLDEQFF. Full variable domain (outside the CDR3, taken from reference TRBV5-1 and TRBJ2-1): KAGVTQTPRYLIKTRGQQVTLSCSPISGHRSVSWYQQTPGQGLQFLFEYFSETQRNKGNFPGRFSGRQFSNSRSEMNVSTLELGDSALYLCASSADSRVLDEQFFGPGTRLTVL.

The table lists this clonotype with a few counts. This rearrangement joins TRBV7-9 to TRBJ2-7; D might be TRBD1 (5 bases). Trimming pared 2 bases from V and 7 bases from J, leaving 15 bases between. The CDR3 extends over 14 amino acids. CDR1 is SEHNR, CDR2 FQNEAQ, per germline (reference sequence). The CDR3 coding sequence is TGTGCCAGCAGCTTACAAGGGGCGGCTTATGAGCAGTACTTC. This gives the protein CASSLQGAAYEQYF.